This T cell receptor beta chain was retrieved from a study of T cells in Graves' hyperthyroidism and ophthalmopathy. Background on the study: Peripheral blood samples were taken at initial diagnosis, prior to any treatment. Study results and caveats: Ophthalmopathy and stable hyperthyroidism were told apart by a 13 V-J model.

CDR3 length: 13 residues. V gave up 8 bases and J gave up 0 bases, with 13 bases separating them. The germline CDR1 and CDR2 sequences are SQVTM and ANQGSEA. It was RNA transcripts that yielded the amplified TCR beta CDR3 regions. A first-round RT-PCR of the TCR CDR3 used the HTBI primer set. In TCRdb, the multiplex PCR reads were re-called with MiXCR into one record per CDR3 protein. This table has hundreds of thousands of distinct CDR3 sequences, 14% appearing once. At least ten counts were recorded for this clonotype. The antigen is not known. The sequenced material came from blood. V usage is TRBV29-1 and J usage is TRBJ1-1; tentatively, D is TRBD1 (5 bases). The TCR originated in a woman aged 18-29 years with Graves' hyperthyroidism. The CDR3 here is CSRTGTVNTEAFF. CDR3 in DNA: TGCAGCAGAACCGGGACGGTGAACACTGAAGCTTTCTTT.